These 20 T cell receptor beta chains were sequenced from one sample in a study of glioma-infiltrating T cells after dendritic cell vaccination. Assay: immunoSEQ multiplex PCR; the TCRdb copy retains only in-frame clones and omits some. The table records about 64,000 clones, roughly four fifths of them present only once. The specimen comprised blood, sampled before dendritic cell vaccination. These TCRs come from a human donor with glioblastoma.

The CDR3 region is CASSSGTVPQYF. Written as DNA, the CDR3 is TGTGCCAGCAGCTCCGGGACAGTCCCTCAGTACTTC. V is TRBV5-6 and J is TRBJ2-7, with TRBD1 matching 7 bases. The CDR3 spans 12 residues. Germline assignment: CDR1 SGHDT and CDR2 YYEEEE. V was clipped by 3 bases and J by 10 bases; unmatched bases: 7.

The chain links TRBV18 to TRBJ2-7; D gene unclear. The CDR3 is made up of 14 amino acids. Germline V gene data show CDR1 as KGHSH and CDR2 as LQKENI. Trimming took off 1 base at V and 3 bases at J, with 10 bases between the two ends. CDR3 sequence (DNA): TGTGCCAGCTCACCACGTGGCCGCGGCTACGAGCAGTACTTC. Protein sequence: CASSPRGRGYEQYF. The full variable domain, its missing parts supplied by reference TRBV18 and TRBJ2-7, is NAGVMQNPRHLVRRRGQEARLRCSPMKGHSHVYWYRQLPEEGLKFMVYLQKENIIDESGMPKERFSAEFPKEGPSILRIQQVVRGDSAAYFCASSPRGRGYEQYFGPGTRLTVT.

This chain joins TRBV9 and TRBJ2-1; 12 nucleotides agree with TRBD2. Losses at the gene ends were 3 bases for V and 10 bases for J; bases not matched to a gene: 5. The CDR3 contains 14 residues. CDR1 is SGDLS and CDR2 is YYNGEE in the germline V gene. CDR3 coding DNA: TGTGCCAGCAGCGAACCTAGCGGGGGGGGCGAGCAGTTCTTC. Translation gives CASSEPSGGGEQFF.

The V and J genes are TRBV6-5 and TRBJ2-3; D might be TRBD2 (6 bases). V dropped 5 bases and J dropped 5 bases, with 14 bases sitting between them. The CDR3 length is 14 residues. In germline, CDR1 is MNHEY, CDR2 SVGAGI. CDR3 in amino acids: CASSDGGKGDTQYF. The DNA for the CDR3 is TGTGCCAGCAGTGACGGGGGTAAGGGAGATACGCAGTATTTT.

The chain combines TRBV6-4 with TRBJ1-3, with D tentatively TRBD1 (6 bases). CDR1 is MRHNA, CDR2 SNTAGT, per germline. The CDR3 has 16 residues. V shed 6 bases and J shed 0 bases, with 15 bases lying between them. The CDR3 DNA reads TGTGCCAGCAGCTCCAGGGGATCCGCCTCTGGAAACACCATATATTTT. As protein: CASSSRGSASGNTIYF.

The chain recombines TRBV4-2 with TRBJ2-5; maybe TRBD1 (5 bases). V lost 4 bases and J 4 bases, leaving 16 bases between the germline ends. Germline CDR1 reads LGHNA; CDR2 reads YNFKEQ. CDR3 length: 15 amino acids. The CDR3 region is CASSPRPGLSETQYF. The CDR3 DNA reads as TGTGCCAGCAGCCCCCGACCAGGGTTATCAGAGACCCAGTACTTC.

The chain joins TRBV7-9 to TRBJ2-7; 9 positions match TRBD1. After removal of 1 base from V and 5 bases from J, the junction contained 6 bases not matched to a gene. This CDR3 contains 15 residues. CDR1 is SEHNR and CDR2 is FQNEAQ in the germline V gene (reference sequence). In nucleotides, the CDR3 is TGTGCCAGCAGCTTAGGGGCCGGGACAGGGAACGAGCAGTACTTC. Translated: CASSLGAGTGNEQYF.

CDR3 amino acids: CASSSGGRIVEQYF. CDR3 nucleotides: TGTGCCAGCAGTTCGGGGGGACGGATTGTAGAGCAGTACTTC. The chain has TRBV28 and TRBJ2-7; 7 nucleotides match TRBD2. The CDR3 extends over 14 amino acids. Germline trimming cut 4 bases from V and 7 bases from J; bases unmatched to any gene: 10. Germline V gene lookup returns CDR1 MDHEN and CDR2 SYDVKM.

CDR3 DNA sequence: TGTGCCAGCAGAGCAGGACAGTTCTATGGCTACACCTTC. This codes for CASRAGQFYGYTF. This chain connects TRBV28 to TRBJ1-2, with D possibly being TRBD1 (6 bases). CDR1 MDHEN and CDR2 SYDVKM come from the germline V gene. This CDR3 has 13 residues. V dropped 6 bases and J dropped 4 bases, with 12 bases sitting between them.

The chain employs TRBV7-9 and TRBJ2-1; D might be TRBD2 (5 bases). This CDR3 spans 16 amino acids. Trimming shortened V by 1 base and J by 10 bases, and 20 bases separated the two germline ends. CDR1 SEHNR and CDR2 FQNEAQ come from the germline V gene (reference sequence). CDR3 DNA sequence: TGTGCCAGCAGCTTAGAGGGCGGGCTTTCCCCTATAGAGCAGTTCTTC. Its protein is CASSLEGGLSPIEQFF.

The V and J genes are TRBV4-2 and TRBJ2-1; D perhaps matches TRBD2 (5 bases). Germline values: CDR1 LGHNA, CDR2 YNFKEQ. Trimming pared 4 bases from V and 9 bases from J, leaving 16 bases between. This CDR3 has 14 residues. This CDR3 reads CASSRSSLLLEQFF. The CDR3 DNA reads TGTGCCAGCAGCCGGTCTAGCCTGCTCCTTGAGCAGTTCTTC.

CDR3 protein: CSGRQGPAGELFF. The CDR3, as DNA: TGCAGCGGCAGACAGGGGCCCGCCGGGGAGCTGTTTTTT. This chain joins TRBV29-1 and TRBJ2-2; 8 bases line up with TRBD1. V lost 7 bases and J lost 6; bases outside the gene matches: 7. The CDR3 consists of 13 residues. Germline V gene data show CDR1 as SQVTM and CDR2 as ANQGSEA.

The chain has TRBV6-5 and TRBJ1-6; D perhaps matches TRBD1 (5 bases). Germline values: CDR1 MNHEY, CDR2 SVGAGI. The CDR3 runs to 15 residues. V lost 5 bases, J lost 8 bases, and 16 bases lay in between. The CDR3 loop is CASSPSQGVHSPLHF. The CDR3 DNA reads as TGTGCCAGCAGTCCCAGCCAGGGTGTGCATTCACCCCTCCACTTT.

The rearrangement links TRBV5-1 to TRBJ2-7; 10 bases are a match to TRBD1. Unmatched junction bases numbered 23, after V lost 4 bases and J lost 7 bases. The length of the CDR3 is 19 residues. Germline V CDR1 and CDR2: SGHRS, YFSETQ. CDR3 sequence: CASSRQGAVVRGGSSEQYF. The CDR3 nucleotides are TGCGCCAGCAGCAGACAGGGGGCGGTTGTGAGAGGGGGTTCATCGGAGCAGTACTTC.

This clone turned up a few times. This rearrangement joins TRBV7-9 to TRBJ1-4; possibly TRBD1 for D (6 bases). Trimming took off 3 bases at V and 5 bases at J, with 10 bases between the two ends. CDR1 SEHNR and CDR2 FQNEAQ come from the germline V gene (reference sequence). The CDR3 has 14 amino acids. The CDR3 DNA reads TGTGCCAGCAGCTTCGGACAGCCAAATGAAAAACTGTTTTTT. This encodes CASSFGQPNEKLFF. The whole variable domain, filled in from reference TRBV7-9 and TRBJ1-4, reads DTGVSQNPRHKITKRGQNVTFRCDPISEHNRLYWYRQTLGQGPEFLTYFQNEAQLEKSRLLSDRFSAERPKGSFSTLEIQRTEQGDSAMYLCASSFGQPNEKLFFGSGTQLSVL.

The rearrangement uses TRBV5-1 and TRBJ1-1, with 8 bases that match TRBD1. The CDR3 consists of 14 residues. Per germline, CDR1 SGHRS and CDR2 YFSETQ. Trimming at V came to 2 bases and at J to 7 bases, leaving 7 bases not matched to a gene. CDR3 in amino acids: CASSLGTGPLEAFF. CDR3 coding DNA: TGCGCCAGCAGCTTAGGGACAGGACCCCTTGAAGCTTTCTTT. The full variable domain, rest sourced from reference TRBV5-1 and TRBJ1-1, is KAGVTQTPRYLIKTRGQQVTLSCSPISGHRSVSWYQQTPGQGLQFLFEYFSETQRNKGNFPGRFSGRQFSNSRSEMNVSTLELGDSALYLCASSLGTGPLEAFFGQGTRLTVV.

The V call is TRBV4-1, the J call TRBJ2-7; the D gene is possibly TRBD1 (5 bases). Germline V gene data show CDR1 as MGHRA and CDR2 as YSYEKL. The V end was cut by 1 base, the J end by 2 bases, with 18 bases between. This CDR3 contains 17 residues. The CDR3 loop is CASSQVSRLAGPYEQYF. The CDR3, as DNA: TGCGCCAGCAGCCAAGTATCGCGGCTGGCAGGGCCCTACGAGCAGTACTTC.

This CDR3 is CASSVAWDRGNTIYF. In nucleotides, the CDR3 is TGTGCCAGCAGCGTAGCTTGGGACAGAGGAAACACCATATATTTT. The chain uses TRBV9 and TRBJ1-3; 7 bases are a match to TRBD1. Trimming took 0 bases from V and 4 from J; bases not matched to a gene: 4. The CDR3 runs 15 residues. CDR1 and CDR2 from the germline V gene are SGDLS and YYNGEE.

This clone showed up just a few times. The J gene is TRBJ1-4, the V gene TRBV28; 11 nucleotides line up with TRBD1. In germline, CDR1 is MDHEN, CDR2 SYDVKM. Trimming removed 6 bases from V and 8 bases from J; junction bases left unmatched: 11. The CDR3 is 16 residues long. The CDR3 protein is CASSLGRTGGFEKLFF. The CDR3 DNA reads TGTGCCAGCAGCTTAGGCCGGACAGGGGGCTTCGAAAAACTGTTTTTT.

The rearrangement joins TRBV11-2 to TRBJ1-2; D is uncertain. The CDR3 length is 13 residues. Germline-derived CDR1 and CDR2 are SGHAT and FQNNGV. Trimming shortened V by 5 bases and J by 8 bases, and 15 bases separated the two germline ends. The CDR3 bases are TGTGCCAGCAGCCCGACGAGGGTCGGGGGCTACACCTTC. Translated, it gives CASSPTRVGGYTF.